The text below deals with one T cell receptor beta chain. Its antigen is as yet unknown. In the same sample, other DNA sequences code for this CDR3. This record belongs to a study of cytomegalovirus exposure and HLA in healthy donors. Germline assignment: CDR1 KGHSH and CDR2 LQKENI. The V end was cut by 3 bases, the J end by 1 base, with 6 bases between. This CDR3 is 13 amino acids long. Whole-study results and caveats: Across donors, sequencing depth was assumed by presence/absence analyses to be roughly uniform. Productive rates of about 87% or about 30% were seen for most TCR beta V segments in an earlier analysis.

13 Jbeta primers and 60 Vbeta primers were used for the PCR. The data were produced by immunoSEQ multiplex PCR, yet TCRdb's version contains in-frame clones alone and is incomplete. The sample records around 180,000 clones, about 81% being singletons. The clonotype was recovered from a woman between 18 and 29 years old in good health and CMV-seropositive. The V and J genes are TRBV18 and TRBJ1-1; D ambiguous. Sequences were obtained from PBMCs. CDR3 region: CASSPAENTEAFF. The CDR3 nucleotides are TGTGCCAGCTCACCTGCGGAGAACACTGAAGCTTTCTTT. Full variable domain (missing parts from reference TRBV18 and TRBJ1-1): NAGVMQNPRHLVRRRGQEARLRCSPMKGHSHVYWYRQLPEEGLKFMVYLQKENIIDESGMPKERFSAEFPKEGPSILRIQQVVRGDSAAYFCASSPAENTEAFFGQGTRLTVV.